The 5 T cell receptor beta chains given below trace back to one sample, sequenced in a study of PD-1 blockade in classical Hodgkin lymphoma (dated by TCRdb to 2020 to 2022). The library came from the immunoSEQ multiplex PCR assay. Entries here come from immuneACCESS through TCRdb and include only in-frame sequences with V and J called. Some clones fail to appear in such tables; in the studies checked, an unresolved V gene covers under half of the shortfall, and the cause of the remainder is unknown. For this sample there are 20,000 to 25,000 clones; about 89% appear just once. The ten largest clonotypes hold about 0.55% of the sample. In the paper's terms, the time point label means: newly diagnosed, previously untreated cHL patient sample. Using a Miltenyi CD4+ T cell isolation kit, CD4+ T cells were purified from thawed PBMCs through magnetic negative selection. The sequenced material came from CD4+ T cells from blood. The origin of the receptors is a human donor with classical Hodgkin lymphoma.

With regard to this clone: One end of the junction is discordant with germline, which a read error may explain. This rearrangement joins TRBV4-1 to TRBJ2-2; possibly TRBD1 for D (6 bases). This CDR3 comprises 14 residues. Germline lookup yields CDR1 MGHRA and CDR2 YSYEKL. CDR3 in amino acids: CASSEENRAGELFF. Here the CDR3 DNA reads TGCGCCAGCAGCGAAGAAAACAGGGCCGGGGAGCTGTTTTTT.

The rearrangement joins TRBV20-1 to TRBJ1-1, with D hard to call. The germline V gene encodes CDR1 DFQATT and CDR2 SNEGSKA (reference sequence). Deletions cut 6 bases from V and 4 bases from J, with 9 bases between. The CDR3 has 11 amino acids. The CDR3 spells CSARPATEAFF. In DNA form, the CDR3 reads TGCAGTGCCCGTCCCGCCACTGAAGCTTTCTTT.

This chain connects TRBV10-1 to TRBJ2-2; 14 bases agree with TRBD2. The CDR3 is 16 amino acids. CDR1 and CDR2 (germline): WNHNN, SYGVQD (reference sequence). The ends lost 2 bases at V and 5 bases at J; junction bases unmatched: 1. The DNA of the CDR3 is TGCGCCAGCAGTGAGAGGACTAGCGGGGGGACCGGGGAGCTGTTTTTT. Translation gives CASSERTSGGTGELFF.

This clone was observed once. This chain uses TRBV5-4 with TRBJ2-3; a weak D match, TRBD2 (6 bases). Trimming removed 0 bases at V and 0 bases at J, with 11 bases between. CDR3 length: 16 amino acids. Germline V gene sequence: CDR1 SGHNT, CDR2 YYREEE (reference sequence). The CDR3 DNA sequence: TGTGCCAGCAGCTTGGGGCGGGACCCTAGCACAGATACGCAGTATTTT. Its translation is CASSLGRDPSTDTQYF.

J is TRBJ2-1 and V is TRBV10-1; the D is unclear. Germline CDR1 is WNHNN and CDR2 is SYGVQD (reference sequence). CDR3 length: 15 residues. V lost 6 bases, J lost 5 bases, and 17 bases lay in between. CDR3 amino acids: CASSETRHRDNEQFF. CDR3 coding DNA: TGCGCCAGCAGCGAGACCCGTCACCGTGACAATGAGCAGTTCTTC.